The T cell receptor (beta chain) described here comes from a study of tumor-infiltrating lymphocytes in primary liver carcinoma. Unsorted bulk tissue, about 19-32 mg of it, served as the source for co-extraction of RNA and DNA. Turning to this clonotype: At one boundary the junction diverges from the germline segment, which might be a read error.

The CDR3 loop spans 17 amino acids. Germline V gene data show CDR1 as SGHNT and CDR2 as YENEEA. cDNA specific to TCR beta was made from approximately 0.55 ug of total RNA, with a constant-region primer employed for priming. Nested multiplex PCR, run for three rounds with slightly modified ARM-PCR, yielded TCR beta libraries. Use of TRBV1-TRBV30 forward primers with a C-beta reverse primer characterized the first two PCR rounds, which lasted about 10 cycles each. TCRdb recomputed calls from the multiplex PCR reads with MiXCR, one row per CDR3 protein. The table records about 30,000 distinct CDR3 sequences, 71% of them present only once.

This sequence joins TRBV11-3 and TRBJ2-5; TRBD1 aligns across 7 bases. Specimen: liver tumor tissue from sampling region 3. As for subset: tumor region T3, left-lateral pole. The sequence was obtained from a woman in her thirties with primary liver carcinoma and hepatitis B virus infection. The CDR3 region is CASRRWTGWHLQETLYF. In DNA, the CDR3 is TGTGCCAGCAGGAGGTGGACAGGTTGGCATCTTCAAGAGACCCTGTACTTC.